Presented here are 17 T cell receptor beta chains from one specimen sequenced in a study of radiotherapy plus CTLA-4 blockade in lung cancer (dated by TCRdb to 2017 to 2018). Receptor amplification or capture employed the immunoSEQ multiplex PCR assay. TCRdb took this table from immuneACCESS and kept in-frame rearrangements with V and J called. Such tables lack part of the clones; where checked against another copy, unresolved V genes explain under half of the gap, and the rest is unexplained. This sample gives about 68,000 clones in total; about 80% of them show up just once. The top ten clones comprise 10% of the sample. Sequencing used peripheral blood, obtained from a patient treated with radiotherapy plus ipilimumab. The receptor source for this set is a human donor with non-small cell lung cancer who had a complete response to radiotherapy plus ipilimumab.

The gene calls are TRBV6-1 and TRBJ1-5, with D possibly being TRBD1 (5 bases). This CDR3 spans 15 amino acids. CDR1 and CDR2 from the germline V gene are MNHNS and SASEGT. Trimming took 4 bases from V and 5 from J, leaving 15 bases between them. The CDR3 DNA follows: TGTGCCAGCAGTGCTACCCGCGGGGGTTATCAGCCCCAGCATTTT. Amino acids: CASSATRGGYQPQHF.

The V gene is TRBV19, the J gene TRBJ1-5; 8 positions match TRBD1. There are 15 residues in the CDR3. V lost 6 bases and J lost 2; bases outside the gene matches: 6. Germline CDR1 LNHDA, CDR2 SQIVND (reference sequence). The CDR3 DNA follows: TGTGCCAGTAGCAAGGACAGGGCGGGCAATCAGCCCCAGCATTTT. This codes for CASSKDRAGNQPQHF. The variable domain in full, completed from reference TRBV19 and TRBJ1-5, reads DGGITQSPKYLFRKEGQNVTLSCEQNLNHDAMYWYRQDPGQGLRLIYYSQIVNDFQKGDIAEGYSVSREKKESFPLTVTSAQKNPTAFYLCASSKDRAGNQPQHFGDGTRLSIL.

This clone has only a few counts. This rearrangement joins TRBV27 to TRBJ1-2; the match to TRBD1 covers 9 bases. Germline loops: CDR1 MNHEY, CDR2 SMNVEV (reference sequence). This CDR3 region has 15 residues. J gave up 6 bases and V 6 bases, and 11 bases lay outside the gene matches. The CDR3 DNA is TGTGCCAGCAGCATGGATACCACAGGGGGCGATGGCTACACCTTC. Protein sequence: CASSMDTTGGDGYTF.

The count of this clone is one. The CDR3 region is CASRGSRETQYF. CDR3 DNA: TGTGCCAGCAGGGGGAGCCGAGAGACCCAGTACTTC. The rearrangement joins TRBV6-5 to TRBJ2-5; TRBD2 might be the D (5 bases). This CDR3 comprises 12 residues. Germline CDR1 reads MNHEY; CDR2 reads SVGAGI. V lost 6 bases to trimming and J lost 4 bases, with 9 bases between them.

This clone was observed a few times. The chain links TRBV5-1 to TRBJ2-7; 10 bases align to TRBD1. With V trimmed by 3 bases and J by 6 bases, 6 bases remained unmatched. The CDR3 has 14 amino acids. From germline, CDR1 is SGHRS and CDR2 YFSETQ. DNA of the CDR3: TGCGCCAGCAGCTCTAGGGACAGGGGCTCCGAGCAGTACTTC. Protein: CASSSRDRGSEQYF.

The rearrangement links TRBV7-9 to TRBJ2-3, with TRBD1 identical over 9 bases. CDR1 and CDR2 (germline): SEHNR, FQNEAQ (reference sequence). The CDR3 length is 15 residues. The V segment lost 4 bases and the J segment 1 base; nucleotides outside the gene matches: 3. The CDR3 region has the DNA TGTGCCAGCAGCTCCCGGGACAGGGGCACAGATACGCAGTATTTT. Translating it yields CASSSRDRGTDTQYF.

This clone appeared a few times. CDR3 protein: CASSAPGLAGDEQFF. In DNA form, the CDR3 reads TGTGCCAGTAGTGCCCCGGGACTAGCGGGGGACGAGCAGTTCTTC. The chain joins TRBV19 to TRBJ2-1, with 14 bases that match TRBD2. The germline CDR1 and CDR2 sequences are LNHDA and SQIVND (reference sequence). V gave up 5 bases and J gave up 10 bases; unmatched junction bases: 7. The CDR3 is made up of 15 amino acids.

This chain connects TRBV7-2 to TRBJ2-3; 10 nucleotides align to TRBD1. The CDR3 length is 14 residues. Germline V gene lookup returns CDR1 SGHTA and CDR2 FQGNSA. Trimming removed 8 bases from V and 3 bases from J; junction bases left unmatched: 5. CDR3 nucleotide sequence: TGTGCCAGCGGGGGACAGGGGACGACAGATACGCAGTATTTT. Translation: CASGGQGTTDTQYF.

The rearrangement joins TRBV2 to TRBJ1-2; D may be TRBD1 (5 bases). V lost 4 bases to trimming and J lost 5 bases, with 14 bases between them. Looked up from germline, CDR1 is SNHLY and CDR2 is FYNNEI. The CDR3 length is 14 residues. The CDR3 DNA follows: TGTGCCAGCAGTGGGGGGGGAATAACGTATGGCTACACCTTC. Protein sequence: CASSGGGITYGYTF.

In DNA, the CDR3 is TGTGCCAGCAGCTTAGCCCGACAGGGGGCGAAGAACACTGAAGCTTTCTTT. Residues: CASSLARQGAKNTEAFF. The chain links TRBV7-6 to TRBJ1-1, with 10 bases aligning to TRBD1. V lost 0 bases, J lost 1 base, and 5 bases stayed unmatched. Germline CDR1 SGHVS, CDR2 FNYEAQ. The CDR3 covers 17 residues. The full variable domain, in which reference TRBV7-6 and TRBJ1-1 provide the parts outside the CDR3, is GAGVSQSPRYKVTKRGQDVALRCDPISGHVSLYWYRQALGQGPEFLTYFNYEAQQDKSGLPNDRFSAERPEGSISTLTIQRTEQRDSAMYRCASSLARQGAKNTEAFFGQGTRLTVV.

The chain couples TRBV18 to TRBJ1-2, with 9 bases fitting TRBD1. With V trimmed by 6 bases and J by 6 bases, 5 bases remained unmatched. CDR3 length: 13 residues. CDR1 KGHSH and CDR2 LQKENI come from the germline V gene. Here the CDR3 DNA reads TGTGCCAGCTCGGCGACAGGGGGGGATGGCTACACCTTC. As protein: CASSATGGDGYTF.

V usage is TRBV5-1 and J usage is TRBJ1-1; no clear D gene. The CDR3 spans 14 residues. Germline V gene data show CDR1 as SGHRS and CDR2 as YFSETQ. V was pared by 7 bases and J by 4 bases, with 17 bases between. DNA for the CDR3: TGCGCCAGCGCCCGAGTCGCGCAGATCACTGAAGCTTTCTTT. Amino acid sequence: CASARVAQITEAFF. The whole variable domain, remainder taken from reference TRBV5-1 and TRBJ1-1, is KAGVTQTPRYLIKTRGQQVTLSCSPISGHRSVSWYQQTPGQGLQFLFEYFSETQRNKGNFPGRFSGRQFSNSRSEMNVSTLELGDSALYLCASARVAQITEAFFGQGTRLTVV.

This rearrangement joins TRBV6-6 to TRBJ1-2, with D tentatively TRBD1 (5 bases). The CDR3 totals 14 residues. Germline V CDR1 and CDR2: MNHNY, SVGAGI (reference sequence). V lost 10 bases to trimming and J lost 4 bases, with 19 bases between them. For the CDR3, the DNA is TGTGCCACCTGTCGCGGGGGAGATCCCTATGGCTACACCTTC. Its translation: CATCRGGDPYGYTF.

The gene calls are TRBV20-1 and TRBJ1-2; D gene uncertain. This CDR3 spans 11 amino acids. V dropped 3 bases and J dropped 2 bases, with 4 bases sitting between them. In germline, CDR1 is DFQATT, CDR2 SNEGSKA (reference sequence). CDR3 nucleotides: TGCAGTGCTAGGGACAACTATGGCTACACCTTC. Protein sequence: CSARDNYGYTF.

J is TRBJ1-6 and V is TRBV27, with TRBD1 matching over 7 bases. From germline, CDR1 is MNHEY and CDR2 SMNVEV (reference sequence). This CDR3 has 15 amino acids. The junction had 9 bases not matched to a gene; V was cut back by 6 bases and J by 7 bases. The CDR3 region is CASRRTGTVNSPLHF. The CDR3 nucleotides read TGTGCCAGCAGACGTACCGGGACAGTCAATTCACCCCTCCACTTT.

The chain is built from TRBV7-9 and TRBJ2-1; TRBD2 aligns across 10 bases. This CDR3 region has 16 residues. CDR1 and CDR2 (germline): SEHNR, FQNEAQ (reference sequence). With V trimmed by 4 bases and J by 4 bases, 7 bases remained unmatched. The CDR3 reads CASSSYGLAEYNEQFF. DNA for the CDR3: TGTGCCAGCAGCTCCTACGGACTAGCGGAGTACAATGAGCAGTTCTTC.

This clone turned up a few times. The CDR3 DNA is TGTGCCAGCAGCTTAGTAGGGGGCTACAATGAGCAGTTCTTC. Translated, it gives CASSLVGGYNEQFF. V is TRBV11-2 and J is TRBJ2-1, with a weak D call TRBD1 (6 bases). Germline V CDR1 and CDR2: SGHAT, FQNNGV. There are 14 residues in the CDR3. V was pared by 1 base and J by 3 bases, with 7 bases between.